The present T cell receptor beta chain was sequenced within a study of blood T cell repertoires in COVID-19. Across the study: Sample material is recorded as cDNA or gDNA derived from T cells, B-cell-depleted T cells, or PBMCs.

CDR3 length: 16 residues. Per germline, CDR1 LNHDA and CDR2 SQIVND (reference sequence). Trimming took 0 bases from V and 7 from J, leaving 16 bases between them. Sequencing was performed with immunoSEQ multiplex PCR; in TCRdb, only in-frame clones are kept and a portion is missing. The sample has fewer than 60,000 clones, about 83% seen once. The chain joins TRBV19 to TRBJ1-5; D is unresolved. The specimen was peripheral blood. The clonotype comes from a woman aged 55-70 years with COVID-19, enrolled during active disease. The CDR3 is CASSIDHGRARQPQHF. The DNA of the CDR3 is TGTGCCAGTAGTATAGATCACGGGAGGGCAAGGCAGCCCCAGCATTTT.